One and the same sample provided the 27 T cell receptor beta chains below, sequenced in a study of blood T cell repertoires in COVID-19. TCRdb's table, derived via immunoSEQ multiplex PCR, lists solely in-frame clones and lacks some. This sample carries tens of thousands of clones, 80% to 95% of them seen once, and the ten largest clones take around 13%. Sequenced material: peripheral blood. All receptors derive from a human donor with active COVID-19. The donor label of this sample is uncertain.

In its sample, this clone was seen once. V and J are TRBV24-1 and TRBJ1-2; maybe TRBD1 (6 bases). This CDR3 has 12 amino acids. Germline loops: CDR1 KGHDR, CDR2 SFDVKD. Trimming left V 1 base short and J 8 bases short, with 7 bases between. Here the CDR3 DNA reads TGTGCCACCAGTGATTTAGGGGGAGGCTACACCTTC. It encodes CATSDLGGGYTF.

This chain connects TRBV3-1 (or the pseudogene TRBV3-2) to TRBJ1-1; maybe TRBD1 (6 bases). This CDR3 contains 12 residues. Trimming cost V 4 bases and J 10 bases, with 13 bases left between them. Looked up from germline, CDR1 is LGHDT and CDR2 is YNNKEL (reference sequence). The DNA for the CDR3 is TGTGCCAGCAGCCTTGGGGGGGCGGCAGCTTTCTTT. Residues: CASSLGGAAAFF.

The genes are TRBV27 and TRBJ1-1; tentatively, D is TRBD1 (6 bases). Per germline, CDR1 MNHEY and CDR2 SMNVEV (reference sequence). The CDR3 has 13 residues. The germline V and J ends were trimmed by 6 bases and 2 bases, with 10 bases remaining between them. The CDR3 DNA reads as TGTGCCAGCAGCAGGGGCGCTAACACTGAAGCTTTCTTT. This sequence encodes CASSRGANTEAFF.

The chain links TRBV6-1 to TRBJ2-7, with TRBD2 as a possible D gene (6 bases). The CDR3 is 14 residues long. CDR1 MNHNS and CDR2 SASEGT come from the germline V gene. V was trimmed by 0 bases and J by 4 bases, leaving 10 bases between them. Here the CDR3 reads CASSEAGGLYEQYF. CDR3 nucleotides: TGTGCCAGCAGTGAAGCCGGGGGTCTGTACGAGCAGTACTTC.

This rearrangement joins TRBV5-1 to TRBJ2-3, with 12 positions matching TRBD1. This CDR3 contains 16 residues. The germline CDR1 and CDR2 sequences are SGHRS and YFSETQ. The V segment lost 0 bases and the J segment 4 bases; nucleotides outside the gene matches: 3. As DNA, the CDR3 is TGCGCCAGCAGCTTGGGGGACAGGGGGCTTGCAGATACGCAGTATTTT. Protein sequence: CASSLGDRGLADTQYF.

This clone was seen only once. This chain joins TRBV7-2 and TRBJ1-2, with 11 bases aligning to TRBD1. J lost 6 bases, V lost 4 bases, and 10 bases had no gene match. The CDR3 consists of 16 residues. Germline-derived CDR1 and CDR2 are SGHTA and FQGNSA. CDR3: CASSSPDRGQFHGYTF. DNA of the CDR3: TGTGCCAGCAGCTCTCCGGACAGGGGGCAATTTCATGGCTACACCTTC.

The chain combines TRBV4-2 with TRBJ2-3; 11 positions match TRBD2. CDR1 LGHNA and CDR2 YNFKEQ come from the germline V gene. The CDR3 has 16 amino acids. With V trimmed by 3 bases and J by 2 bases, 4 bases remained unmatched. The CDR3 region is CASSHGTSGFTDTQYF. As DNA, the CDR3 is TGTGCCAGCAGCCACGGGACTAGCGGATTCACAGATACGCAGTATTTT.

The J gene is TRBJ1-1, the V gene TRBV18; 10 bases are a match to TRBD1. This CDR3 has 16 amino acids. From germline, CDR1 is KGHSH and CDR2 LQKENI. Losses at the gene ends were 0 bases for V and 7 bases for J; bases not matched to a gene: 8. As DNA, the CDR3 is TGTGCCAGCTCACCACCGGTAGGACAGGGGGGTCTTGAAGCTTTCTTT. Amino acid sequence: CASSPPVGQGGLEAFF. The complete variable domain, with remaining parts taken from reference TRBV18 and TRBJ1-1, reads NAGVMQNPRHLVRRRGQEARLRCSPMKGHSHVYWYRQLPEEGLKFMVYLQKENIIDESGMPKERFSAEFPKEGPSILRIQQVVRGDSAAYFCASSPPVGQGGLEAFFGQGTRLTVV.

This chain joins TRBV6-4 and TRBJ2-2; 9 bases match TRBD2. Germline CDR1 reads MRHNA; CDR2 reads SNTAGT. The CDR3 sequence is 15 residues long. The trim removed 4 bases at V and 2 bases at J, leaving 2 bases unmatched. The CDR3 sequence is CASSAREGNTGELFF. The CDR3 DNA follows: TGTGCCAGCAGTGCGCGGGAGGGAAACACCGGGGAGCTGTTTTTT.

This clone was picked up one time. This rearrangement joins TRBV5-5 to TRBJ2-1; D gene unclear. Trimming cost V 5 bases and J 8 bases, with 11 bases left between them. This CDR3 contains 12 residues. Per germline, CDR1 SGHKS and CDR2 YYEKEE (reference sequence). The CDR3 is CASSLVRDEQFF. For the CDR3, the DNA is TGTGCCAGCAGTTTAGTCCGGGATGAGCAGTTCTTC. Supplemented by reference TRBV5-5 and TRBJ2-1, the full variable domain reads DAGVTQSPTHLIKTRGQQVTLRCSPISGHKSVSWYQQVLGQGPQFIFQYYEKEERGRGNFPDRFSARQFPNYSSELNVNALLLGDSALYLCASSLVRDEQFFGPGTRLTVL.

The chain links TRBV5-8 to TRBJ1-2; D is possibly TRBD1 (5 bases). The germline V gene has CDR1 SGHTS and CDR2 YDEGEE. V gave up 6 bases and J gave up 5 bases, with 14 bases separating them. This CDR3 spans 13 amino acids. CDR3 in DNA: TGTGCCAGCACTCTGCGGAGGGGTTATGGCTACACCTTC. Protein product: CASTLRRGYGYTF.

J is TRBJ1-2 and V is TRBV28, with D tentatively TRBD1 (5 bases). The germline CDR1 and CDR2 sequences are MDHEN and SYDVKM. CDR3 length: 16 residues. Trimming left V 2 bases short and J 2 bases short, with 15 bases between. CDR3 nucleotides: TGTGCCAGCAGTTTAGGCCAGGGTCTTCGGAACTATGGCTACACCTTC. It translates to CASSLGQGLRNYGYTF.

This chain links TRBV19 with TRBJ2-5; TRBD1 matches 7 bases. The CDR3 spans 13 residues. Trimming cost V 6 bases and J 5 bases; bases outside gene matches: 6. Germline V gives CDR1 LNHDA, CDR2 SQIVND (reference sequence). CDR3 amino acids: CASSPTGTETQYF. The CDR3 nucleotides read TGTGCCAGTAGCCCGACAGGGACGGAGACCCAGTACTTC.

The chain recombines TRBV11-3 with TRBJ1-1, with 10 bases identical to TRBD1. This CDR3 has 15 amino acids. Per germline, CDR1 SGHNT and CDR2 YENEEA. V shed 4 bases, J shed 3 bases, and the junction held 5 bases outside the gene matches. CDR3 sequence (DNA): TGTGCCAGCAGCTCTCTCGGGACAGGGGACACTGAAGCTTTCTTT. Translating it yields CASSSLGTGDTEAFF.

The chain combines TRBV19 with TRBJ2-2; D remains ambiguous. V was pared by 7 bases and J by 6 bases, with 18 bases between. The CDR3 is made up of 15 amino acids. Germline V gene lookup returns CDR1 LNHDA and CDR2 SQIVND (reference sequence). This CDR3 reads CASTAIVPYSGELFF. The CDR3 DNA is TGTGCCAGTACCGCAATAGTACCTTACTCCGGGGAGCTGTTTTTT. Together with reference TRBV19 and TRBJ2-2, the CDR3 gives the full variable domain: DGGITQSPKYLFRKEGQNVTLSCEQNLNHDAMYWYRQDPGQGLRLIYYSQIVNDFQKGDIAEGYSVSREKKESFPLTVTSAQKNPTAFYLCASTAIVPYSGELFFGEGSRLTVL.

The rearrangement joins TRBV7-2 to TRBJ2-1, with a weak D call TRBD1 (6 bases). The CDR3 covers 14 residues. Germline V gives CDR1 SGHTA, CDR2 FQGNSA. Trimming cost V 3 bases and J 4 bases, with 10 bases left between them. The CDR3 nucleotides read TGTGCCAGCAGCTTCGGGACACGATACAATGAGCAGTTCTTC. This translates into CASSFGTRYNEQFF.

This clone was counted once. The rearrangement links TRBV16 to TRBJ1-1; 9 positions agree with TRBD1. This CDR3 has 16 amino acids. Unmatched junction bases numbered 12, after V lost 6 bases and J lost 4 bases. The V gene's germline CDR1 is KGHSY and CDR2 FQNENV. The DNA of the CDR3 is TGTGCCAGCAGGCAAGGGACAGGGTCGTTAGGCACTGAAGCTTTCTTT. Amino acid sequence: CASRQGTGSLGTEAFF.

CDR3 loop: CASSQHDRGVQETQYF. CDR3 sequence (DNA): TGTGCCAGCAGCCAACATGACAGGGGGGTCCAAGAGACCCAGTACTTC. The V call is TRBV3-1 (or the pseudogene TRBV3-2), the J call TRBJ2-5; 9 positions match TRBD1. In germline, CDR1 is LGHDT, CDR2 YNNKEL (reference sequence). This CDR3 spans 16 amino acids. The trim removed 2 bases at V and 1 base at J, leaving 5 bases unmatched.

The chain links TRBV27 to TRBJ1-6, with TRBD1 matching 7 bases. The CDR3 runs 12 residues. Looked up from germline, CDR1 is MNHEY and CDR2 is SMNVEV (reference sequence). V shed 7 bases, J shed 9 bases, and the junction held 3 bases outside the gene matches. CDR3 sequence: CASNNRGSPLHF. The CDR3 region has the DNA TGTGCCAGCAATAACAGGGGTTCACCCCTCCACTTT.

V usage is TRBV30 and J usage is TRBJ1-4, with TRBD1 as a possible D gene (5 bases). The V gene lost 5 bases and the J gene lost 8 bases, with 18 bases spanning the gap. From germline, CDR1 is GTSNPN and CDR2 SVGIG (reference sequence). This CDR3 is built from 14 residues. This CDR3 is CAWLPQEKGEKLFF. CDR3 nucleotides: TGTGCCTGGCTGCCCCAGGAAAAGGGGGAAAAACTGTTTTTT.

The V and J genes are TRBV28 and TRBJ1-2; D gene uncertain. Trimming removed 5 bases at V and 3 bases at J, with 4 bases between. Germline CDR1 and CDR2: MDHEN and SYDVKM. This CDR3 is 11 amino acids long. CDR3 in amino acids: CASSPDYGYTF. The DNA for the CDR3 is TGTGCCAGCAGTCCTGACTATGGCTACACCTTC.

CDR3 loop: CASSIEIGASYEQYF. In DNA form, the CDR3 reads TGTGCCAGCAGCATTGAAATTGGAGCTTCCTACGAGCAGTACTTC. The chain joins TRBV7-8 to TRBJ2-7; D remains unclear. The CDR3 contains 15 residues. Germline-derived CDR1 and CDR2 are SGHVS and FQNEAQ. The V end lost 5 bases, the J end lost 1 base, and 15 bases lay between the germline ends.

The chain combines TRBV6-2 or TRBV6-3 with TRBJ2-1; 7 nucleotides agree with TRBD1. The junction had 4 bases not matched to a gene; V was cut back by 0 bases and J by 2 bases. This CDR3 is 16 amino acids long. Per germline, CDR1 MNHEY and CDR2 SVGEGT. The CDR3 nucleotides are TGTGCCAGCAGTTACTCGATCCAGGGGGCCTACAATGAGCAGTTCTTC. Protein product: CASSYSIQGAYNEQFF.

The V gene is TRBV7-2, the J gene TRBJ2-1; TRBD2 agrees at 8 bases. The V gene end was trimmed by 6 bases and the J gene end by 3 bases; junction bases not matched to a gene: 16. CDR1 and CDR2 (germline): SGHTA, FQGNSA. The CDR3 extends over 18 amino acids. The CDR3 region has the DNA TGTGCCAGCAGTTCCCCAAGAGGACGGGAGGGCCTCTACAATGAGCAGTTCTTC. Translated, it gives CASSSPRGREGLYNEQFF.

V is TRBV5-1 and J is TRBJ2-1, with 8 bases matching TRBD2. The V segment lost 2 bases and the J segment 7 bases; nucleotides outside the gene matches: 11. From germline, CDR1 is SGHRS and CDR2 YFSETQ. The CDR3 is made up of 16 amino acids. CDR3 protein: CASSLRAGGNGNEQFF. Here the CDR3 DNA reads TGCGCCAGCAGCTTACGGGCGGGAGGCAATGGGAATGAGCAGTTCTTC.

The chain employs TRBV7-8 and TRBJ1-3, with TRBD1 matching 7 bases. The germline V gene has CDR1 SGHVS and CDR2 FQNEAQ. V was pared by 1 base and J by 3 bases, with 9 bases of the junction left unmatched. The CDR3 is made up of 17 amino acids. This CDR3 reads CASSLDFGPGGGNTIYF. Here the CDR3 DNA reads TGTGCCAGCAGCTTAGATTTTGGGCCAGGGGGTGGAAACACCATATATTTT.

CDR3 nucleotides: TGTGCCAGCAGCCAGGCGGGAGGGCCCTACGAGCAGTACTTC. Translating it yields CASSQAGGPYEQYF. This rearrangement joins TRBV3-1 (or the pseudogene TRBV3-2) to TRBJ2-7; TRBD2 matches at 9 bases. CDR3 length: 14 amino acids. Germline V CDR1 and CDR2: LGHDT, YNNKEL (reference sequence). With V trimmed by 3 bases and J by 2 bases, 2 bases remained unmatched.